This section outlines one T cell receptor beta chain sequence together with its context. The data originate from a study of blood T cell repertoires in COVID-19. TCRdb keeps only in-frame clones here, not all; method: immunoSEQ multiplex PCR. The sample holds a few hundred thousand clones, about 89% seen once. Germline V gives CDR1 SNHLY, CDR2 FYNNEI. The CDR3 runs to 15 residues. V was trimmed by 5 bases and J by 4 bases, leaving 17 bases between them. V usage is TRBV2 and J usage is TRBJ1-2, with D perhaps TRBD1 (5 bases). The sequencing input was peripheral blood. The clonotype was recovered from a man aged 18 to 30 who had recovered from COVID-19. This CDR3 is CASSLLTETIYGYTF. The DNA for the CDR3 is TGTGCCAGCAGTCTATTGACAGAAACGATCTATGGCTACACCTTC.